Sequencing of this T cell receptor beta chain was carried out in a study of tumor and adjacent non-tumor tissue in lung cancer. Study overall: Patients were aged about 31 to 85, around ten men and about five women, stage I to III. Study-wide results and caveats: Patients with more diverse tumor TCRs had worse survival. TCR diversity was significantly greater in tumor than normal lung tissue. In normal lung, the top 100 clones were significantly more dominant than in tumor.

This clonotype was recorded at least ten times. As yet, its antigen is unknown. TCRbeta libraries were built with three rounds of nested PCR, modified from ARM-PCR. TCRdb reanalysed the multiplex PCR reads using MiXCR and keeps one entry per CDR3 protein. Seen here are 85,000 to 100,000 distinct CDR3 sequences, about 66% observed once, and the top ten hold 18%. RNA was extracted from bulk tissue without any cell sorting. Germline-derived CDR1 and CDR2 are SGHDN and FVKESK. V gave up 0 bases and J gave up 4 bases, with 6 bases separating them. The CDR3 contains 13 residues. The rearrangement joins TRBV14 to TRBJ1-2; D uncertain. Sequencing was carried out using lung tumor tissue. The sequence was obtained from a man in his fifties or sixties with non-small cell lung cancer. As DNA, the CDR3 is TGTGCCAGCAGCCAAGATCGGATCTATGGCTACACCTTC. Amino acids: CASSQDRIYGYTF. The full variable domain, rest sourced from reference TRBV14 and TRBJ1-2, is EAGVTQFPSHSVIEKGQTVTLRCDPISGHDNLYWYRRVMGKEIKFLLHFVKESKQDESGMPNNRFLAERTGGTYSTLKVQPAELEDSGVYFCASSQDRIYGYTFGSGTRLTVV.